The 23 T cell receptor beta chains below all came from one sample that was sequenced in a study of T cell responses to AZD1222 COVID-19 vaccine. Libraries were prepared by immunoSEQ multiplex PCR; TCRdb keeps only in-frame clonotypes and omits some of them. The sample gives about 92,000 clones, under 90% of which show up once; 10% to 13% is in the top ten. The specimen comprised peripheral blood, sampled on day 0 of AZD1222 vaccination. Receptor source: an adult in good health.

The chain combines TRBV9 with TRBJ1-2, with 7 bases lining up with TRBD1. V dropped 4 bases and J dropped 8; count of bases not matched to a gene: 11. CDR1 and CDR2 from the germline V gene are SGDLS and YYNGEE. The CDR3 contains 14 residues. The CDR3 protein is CASSSTRQGGGYTF. Here the CDR3 DNA reads TGTGCCAGCAGCTCTACGAGACAGGGTGGAGGCTACACCTTC.

The count of this clone is one. In nucleotides, the CDR3 is TGTGCCAGCAGCCAAGTTCTTGCAGTGAGCAAGCAGTACTTC. Translation: CASSQVLAVSKQYF. V is TRBV14 and J is TRBJ2-7, with D unresolved. The CDR3 extends over 14 amino acids. Germline V gives CDR1 SGHDN, CDR2 FVKESK. V was clipped by 1 base and J by 8 bases, with 15 bases between them.

V usage is TRBV6-5 and J usage is TRBJ1-4; 7 bases agree with TRBD1. The germline V gene has CDR1 MNHEY and CDR2 SVGAGI. CDR3 length: 15 residues. Trimming took 5 bases from V and 2 from J; bases not matched to a gene: 5. The CDR3 reads CASSQTGLTNEKLFF. CDR3 nucleotide sequence: TGTGCCAGCAGTCAGACAGGGTTGACTAATGAAAAACTGTTTTTT.

The chain recombines TRBV7-2 with TRBJ2-7; D may be TRBD2 (6 bases). Trimming cost V 5 bases and J 3 bases, with 14 bases left between them. CDR1 and CDR2 from the germline V gene are SGHTA and FQGNSA. The CDR3 runs to 14 residues. In DNA, the CDR3 is TGTGCCAGCAGCGGTCAGGAGGGGAACTACGAGCAGTACTTC. Encoded protein: CASSGQEGNYEQYF.

The chain combines TRBV11-3 with TRBJ2-7; D not resolved. Germline V lookup: CDR1 SGHNT, CDR2 YENEEA. V lost 1 base and J 3 bases, leaving 7 bases between the germline ends. There are 13 residues in the CDR3. The chain's CDR3 is CASSLGVSYEQYF. The CDR3 nucleotides read TGTGCCAGCAGCTTAGGTGTCAGCTACGAGCAGTACTTC.

A single count supports this clone. This chain links TRBV3-1 (or the pseudogene TRBV3-2) with TRBJ1-3; D remains ambiguous. The germline CDR1 and CDR2 sequences are LGHDT and YNNKEL (reference sequence). Trimming pared 4 bases from V and 11 bases from J, leaving 12 bases between. This CDR3 spans 12 amino acids. The CDR3 region is CASSPVEGPIYF. CDR3 in DNA: TGTGCCAGCAGCCCCGTAGAAGGGCCCATATATTTT.

This clone was counted between two and nine times. The chain couples TRBV19 to TRBJ1-4; possibly TRBD1 for D (6 bases). The CDR3 extends over 13 amino acids. Trimming shortened V by 6 bases and J by 8 bases, and 13 bases separated the two germline ends. Germline V gene sequence: CDR1 LNHDA, CDR2 SQIVND (reference sequence). CDR3 in amino acids: CASSRGGLEKLFF. The CDR3 DNA reads as TGTGCCAGTAGCCGTGGGGGCTTGGAAAAACTGTTTTTT.

The chain recombines TRBV15 with TRBJ2-7, with D maybe TRBD1 (5 bases). The length of the CDR3 is 15 residues. Germline lookup yields CDR1 LNHNV and CDR2 YYDKDF (reference sequence). V shed 0 bases and J shed 1 base, with 10 bases lying between them. The CDR3 sequence: CATSREYDRSYEQYF. The CDR3 region has the DNA TGTGCCACCAGCAGAGAGTACGACAGATCCTACGAGCAGTACTTC.

The chain couples TRBV5-4 to TRBJ2-5, with TRBD2 matching over 9 bases. Germline lookup yields CDR1 SGHNT and CDR2 YYREEE (reference sequence). This CDR3 is built from 16 residues. Losses at the gene ends were 1 base for V and 1 base for J; bases not matched to a gene: 5. In DNA, the CDR3 is TGTGCCAGCAGCTTGAGGGTAGCGGGGGTCCAAGAGACCCAGTACTTC. This encodes CASSLRVAGVQETQYF.

The chain recombines TRBV11-2 with TRBJ2-7; no definite D call. The V gene's germline CDR1 is SGHAT and CDR2 FQNNGV. V gave up 0 bases and J gave up 2 bases, with 8 bases separating them. The CDR3 loop spans 14 amino acids. The CDR3 DNA follows: TGTGCCAGCAGCTTAGATTTGGGCGCCTACGAGCAGTACTTC. Translating it yields CASSLDLGAYEQYF.

The chain is built from TRBV2 and TRBJ1-4; D is possibly TRBD1 (6 bases). Germline assignment: CDR1 SNHLY and CDR2 FYNNEI. This CDR3 spans 14 amino acids. The germline V and J ends were trimmed by 6 bases and 7 bases, with 15 bases remaining between them. The CDR3 DNA follows: TGTGCCAGCAGCGAGACAGGAATAGGTGAAAAACTGTTTTTT. Amino acids: CASSETGIGEKLFF.

The chain joins TRBV2 to TRBJ1-1, with D possibly TRBD1 on 5 matching bases. CDR3 size: 12 residues. Germline V gene lookup returns CDR1 SNHLY and CDR2 FYNNEI. The germline V and J ends were trimmed by 1 base and 10 bases, with 10 bases remaining between them. The CDR3 DNA reads as TGTGCCAGCAGTGAAGGGGGGATTCGAGCTTTCTTT. It encodes CASSEGGIRAFF.

There are a few counts of this clone. The chain is built from TRBV2 and TRBJ1-6; D not certain. CDR1 is SNHLY and CDR2 is FYNNEI in the germline V gene. The ends were cut back, 4 bases at V and 8 bases at J, with 18 bases in the middle. The CDR3 runs 16 residues. CDR3: CASSGRSLRTDSPLHF. The DNA of the CDR3 is TGTGCCAGCAGTGGCCGATCACTCAGGACTGATTCACCCCTCCACTTT.

V is TRBV25-1 and J is TRBJ2-5, with 7 bases identical to TRBD2. V lost 2 bases, J lost 5 bases, and 5 bases stayed unmatched. Germline values: CDR1 MGHDK, CDR2 SYGVNS. The CDR3 is 14 residues long. The CDR3: CASSEPGGRETQYF. CDR3 nucleotides: TGTGCCAGCAGTGAACCGGGGGGACGGGAGACCCAGTACTTC.

The V call is TRBV19, the J call TRBJ2-3; D might be TRBD2 (6 bases). Germline loops: CDR1 LNHDA, CDR2 SQIVND (reference sequence). This CDR3 has 15 amino acids. Trimming took off 4 bases at V and 0 bases at J, with 11 bases between the two ends. The CDR3 spells CASSTLAPSTDTQYF. In DNA, the CDR3 is TGTGCCAGTAGTACCCTAGCGCCTAGCACAGATACGCAGTATTTT.

The CDR3, as DNA: TGTGCCAGTAGTATGACCGGGACTGCAACTAATGAAAAACTGTTTTTT. Translation gives CASSMTGTATNEKLFF. The chain combines TRBV19 with TRBJ1-4; D is perhaps TRBD1 (5 bases). CDR1 is LNHDA and CDR2 is SQIVND in the germline V gene (reference sequence). This CDR3 has 16 residues. Trimming shortened V by 3 bases and J by 0 bases, and 11 bases separated the two germline ends.

This clone was counted between two and nine times. This rearrangement joins TRBV9 to TRBJ2-2; no reliable D call. The CDR3 loop spans 14 amino acids. CDR1 and CDR2 (germline): SGDLS, YYNGEE. The V and J ends lost 0 bases and 5 bases respectively, with 8 bases between them. The chain's CDR3 is CASSVVGKTGELFF. CDR3 nucleotides: TGTGCCAGCAGCGTAGTAGGGAAAACCGGGGAGCTGTTTTTT.

The table lists this clone with a few counts. The CDR3 loop reads CASSQVGQGTDTQYF. CDR3 coding DNA: TGTGCCAGCAGCCAAGTGGGACAGGGAACAGATACGCAGTATTTT. The chain recombines TRBV4-2 with TRBJ2-3; 9 bases fit TRBD1. Germline CDR1 is LGHNA and CDR2 is YNFKEQ. CDR3 length equals 15 residues. Unmatched junction bases numbered 2, after V lost 1 base and J lost 3 bases.

The V and J genes are TRBV19 and TRBJ2-7; TRBD2 agrees at 8 bases. With V trimmed by 5 bases and J by 3 bases, 3 bases remained unmatched. The CDR3 runs 13 residues. Germline V gene lookup returns CDR1 LNHDA and CDR2 SQIVND (reference sequence). For the CDR3, the DNA is TGTGCCAGTAGTGCGGGGACTAGCTACGAGCAGTACTTC. Its protein is CASSAGTSYEQYF. The full variable domain, in which reference TRBV19 and TRBJ2-7 provide the parts outside the CDR3, is DGGITQSPKYLFRKEGQNVTLSCEQNLNHDAMYWYRQDPGQGLRLIYYSQIVNDFQKGDIAEGYSVSREKKESFPLTVTSAQKNPTAFYLCASSAGTSYEQYFGPGTRLTVT.

The CDR3 nucleotides read TGTGCCAGCCGGACCCAAGAGACCCAGTACTTC. Translation gives CASRTQETQYF. The V gene is TRBV2, the J gene TRBJ2-5; D is ambiguous. Germline assignment: CDR1 SNHLY and CDR2 FYNNEI. CDR3 length equals 11 residues. V was shortened by 8 bases and J by 1 base, with 5 bases between the two germline ends. Full variable domain (missing parts from reference TRBV2 and TRBJ2-5): EPEVTQTPSHQVTQMGQEVILRCVPISNHLYFYWYRQILGQKVEFLVSFYNNEISEKSEIFDDQFSVERPDGSNFTLKIRSTKLEDSAMYFCASRTQETQYFGPGTRLLVL.

The rearrangement uses TRBV19 and TRBJ2-3; D may correspond to TRBD1 or TRBD2 (5 bases each). From germline, CDR1 is LNHDA and CDR2 SQIVND (reference sequence). The CDR3 sequence is 16 residues long. Trimming took 4 bases from V and 4 from J, leaving 18 bases between them. DNA of the CDR3: TGTGCCAGTAGTAGCAGCGGAGGACAACCCGCAGATACGCAGTATTTT. Translating it yields CASSSSGGQPADTQYF.

This clone was picked up a small number of times. The CDR3 coding sequence is TGTGCCAGCGCCAGTCGGTTATCGGGCAATGAGCAGTTCTTC. This gives the protein CASASRLSGNEQFF. V and J are TRBV7-3 and TRBJ2-1; D is ambiguous. Trimming took 8 bases from V and 6 from J, leaving 17 bases between them. The CDR3 length is 14 residues. CDR1 SGHTA and CDR2 FQGTGA come from the germline V gene.

CDR3 bases: TGTGCCAGCAGCAAAGTAGGTAGCGGGGGGGAACGTGGCACAGATACGCAGTATTTT. Residues: CASSKVGSGGERGTDTQYF. The J gene is TRBJ2-3, the V gene TRBV21-1; TRBD2, as called in the table, went unchecked against the DNA. TRBV21-1 is a known pseudogene. This CDR3 is built from 19 residues.